This T cell receptor (beta chain) derives from a study of T cells expressing NK-cell markers. Of note for this clonotype: What it recognizes is unknown.

This CDR3 is built from 16 residues. TCRdb processed the 5' RACE reads again and assigns one entry to each CDR3 protein, with no DNA. The sample table includes about 370,000 distinct CDR3 sequences. Whole-study results and caveats: Dominant NKG2C+ clonotypes accounted for roughly 1.0-7.0% of CD8+ T cells in about six donors. Dominance of the CD3+CD56-NKG2C+ fraction by these clonotypes also held in several donors.

Sequencing was done on a sample of blood T cells: a sorted CD56 or NKG2C T cell subset, CD4+ or CD8+ T cells, or bulk PBMC T cells (not recorded which). The chain joins TRBV12-3 or TRBV12-4 to TRBJ1-6; TCRdb's D gene call, TRBD1, goes unchecked for lack of DNA. The origin of this receptor is a woman aged 45-65 years in good health. CDR3 amino acids: CASSQSGQLEDSPLHF.